The 21 T cell receptor beta chains listed next were all sequenced from one sample in a study of cytomegalovirus exposure and HLA in healthy donors. Use of 60 Vbeta and 13 Jbeta primers characterized the PCR. The protocol was immunoSEQ multiplex PCR, while the TCRdb copy is restricted to in-frame clones and leaves out a portion. The sample lists approximately 110,000 clones; approximately 80% were seen once. The sequenced sample was PBMCs. All receptors derive from a male donor in good health and CMV-seronegative.

This chain uses TRBV7-2 with TRBJ1-5, with no clear D. Germline CDR1 and CDR2: SGHTA and FQGNSA. V was shortened by 2 bases and J by 4 bases, with 6 bases between the two germline ends. The CDR3 covers 13 residues. The CDR3 protein is CASSLPGNQPQHF. The CDR3 nucleotides are TGTGCCAGCAGCTTACCCGGGAATCAGCCCCAGCATTTT.

The chain combines TRBV6-4 with TRBJ2-1; a weak D match, TRBD2 (5 bases). The V end lost 0 bases, the J end lost 2 bases, and 11 bases lay between the germline ends. Germline V gene data show CDR1 as MRHNA and CDR2 as SNTAGT. The CDR3 totals 16 residues. CDR3 amino acids: CASSDSPTLAYNEQFF. CDR3 coding DNA: TGTGCCAGCAGTGACTCCCCTACACTAGCCTACAATGAGCAGTTCTTC.

The rearrangement joins TRBV4-1 to TRBJ1-1, with 9 positions matching TRBD1. V was pared by 1 base and J by 4 bases, with 4 bases of the junction left unmatched. Germline V gene lookup returns CDR1 MGHRA and CDR2 YSYEKL. There are 15 residues in the CDR3. The CDR3 reads CASSQVGTGTTEAFF. The CDR3 bases are TGCGCCAGCAGCCAAGTTGGGACAGGGACCACTGAAGCTTTCTTT.

About this clone itself: The junction departs from germline at one end; a sequencing error may be responsible. The J gene is TRBJ2-1, the V gene TRBV4-1, with 13 bases lining up with TRBD2. From germline, CDR1 is MGHRA and CDR2 YSYEKL. CDR3 length equals 17 residues. In nucleotides, the CDR3 is TGCGCCAGCAGCCCGCGCGGGACTAGCGGGACCTATAATGAGCAGTTCTTC. Its protein product is CASSPRGTSGTYNEQFF.

This chain links TRBV28 with TRBJ2-7; TRBD1 aligns across 7 bases. The germline V gene has CDR1 MDHEN and CDR2 SYDVKM. CDR3 length: 13 residues. With V trimmed by 6 bases and J by 2 bases, 4 bases remained unmatched. The CDR3 protein is CASRKTGTYEQYF. CDR3 DNA sequence: TGTGCCAGCAGGAAGACAGGGACCTACGAGCAGTACTTC.

This clone was counted once. CDR3 coding DNA: TGTGCCAGCAGCTTAGCGCAGGCCCAAGATACGCAGTATTTT. Translated, it gives CASSLAQAQDTQYF. This sequence joins TRBV7-2 and TRBJ2-3, with D unresolved. This CDR3 has 14 amino acids. The ends were cut back, 0 bases at V and 5 bases at J, with 9 bases in the middle. Germline values: CDR1 SGHTA, CDR2 FQGNSA.

The CDR3: CASSFTGRYGYTF. In nucleotides, the CDR3 is TGTGCCAGCTCCTTCACAGGACGCTATGGCTACACCTTC. The V gene is TRBV18, the J gene TRBJ1-2; D might be TRBD1 (5 bases). Germline V gives CDR1 KGHSH, CDR2 LQKENI. V was trimmed by 6 bases and J by 4 bases, leaving 12 bases between them. The CDR3 sequence is 13 residues long.

This clone has only a few counts. This rearrangement joins TRBV7-9 to TRBJ2-2; 8 nucleotides match TRBD2. The CDR3 length is 18 residues. Looked up from germline, CDR1 is SEHNR and CDR2 is FQNEAQ (reference sequence). Trimming removed 0 bases from V and 5 bases from J; junction bases left unmatched: 11. CDR3 nucleotide sequence: TGTGCCAGCAGCTTAGCAATCGGGGGGGCGCTGAGGACCGGGGAGCTGTTTTTT. It is translated as CASSLAIGGALRTGELFF.

CDR3 in amino acids: CASSTGGTSGWAQEEQYF. The CDR3 DNA reads as TGTGCCAGCAGTACCGGGGGGACTAGCGGGTGGGCTCAGGAAGAGCAGTACTTC. This chain uses TRBV5-6 with TRBJ2-7; 12 bases are shared with TRBD2. V shed 5 bases, J shed 7 bases, and the junction held 19 bases outside the gene matches. The CDR3 spans 18 residues. Germline values: CDR1 SGHDT, CDR2 YYEEEE.

The J gene is TRBJ1-6, the V gene TRBV27; D is unclear. In germline, CDR1 is MNHEY, CDR2 SMNVEV (reference sequence). CDR3 size: 16 residues. Trimming removed 6 bases at V and 9 bases at J, with 21 bases between. This CDR3 is CASSLTGKPGRSPLHF. CDR3 DNA: TGTGCCAGCAGCTTGACCGGGAAACCCGGACGTTCACCCCTCCACTTT.

J is TRBJ2-7 and V is TRBV7-9; TRBD1 matches 10 bases. Trimming took 5 bases from V and 4 from J; bases not matched to a gene: 8. The germline V gene encodes CDR1 SEHNR and CDR2 FQNEAQ (reference sequence). The CDR3 loop spans 15 amino acids. CDR3 amino acids: CASSRSGQGRYEQYF. The CDR3 region has the DNA TGTGCCAGCAGCCGATCGGGACAGGGGAGATACGAGCAGTACTTC.

This clone has a handful of counts. The V and J genes are TRBV7-9 and TRBJ2-3; tentatively, D is TRBD2 (6 bases). V was clipped by 2 bases and J by 7 bases, with 19 bases between them. This CDR3 is built from 16 residues. CDR1 and CDR2 from the germline V gene are SEHNR and FQNEAQ (reference sequence). In DNA form, the CDR3 reads TGTGCCAGCAGCTTAAGTCTCGCGGGAAGCGCGAATACGCAGTATTTT. It translates to CASSLSLAGSANTQYF.

The chain recombines TRBV4-1 with TRBJ2-3; possible D gene TRBD2, 6 bases. Germline V gives CDR1 MGHRA, CDR2 YSYEKL. This CDR3 has 14 residues. Trimming took 7 bases from V and 5 from J, leaving 16 bases between them. CDR3 amino acids: CASTLGLAIDTQYF. The CDR3 nucleotides read TGCGCCAGCACCTTGGGGCTAGCGATAGATACGCAGTATTTT.

The chain is built from TRBV15 and TRBJ2-7, with 8 bases fitting TRBD2. With 4 bases clipped from V and 2 bases from J, the junction kept 4 bases outside the gene matches. The CDR3 sequence is 14 residues long. The V gene's germline CDR1 is LNHNV and CDR2 YYDKDF (reference sequence). This chain's CDR3 is CATSIGSGAYEQYF. CDR3 nucleotide sequence: TGTGCCACCAGCATAGGTAGCGGGGCCTACGAGCAGTACTTC.

This clone has just one count. V usage is TRBV7-2 and J usage is TRBJ2-7; 14 nucleotides match TRBD2. This CDR3 region has 15 residues. Germline V gives CDR1 SGHTA, CDR2 FQGNSA. Germline trimming cut 5 bases from V and 2 bases from J; bases unmatched to any gene: 2. CDR3: CASSLTSGRAYEQYF. The CDR3 bases are TGTGCCAGCAGCCTGACTAGCGGGAGGGCCTACGAGCAGTACTTC. The full variable domain, in which reference TRBV7-2 and TRBJ2-7 provide the parts outside the CDR3, is GAGVSQSPSNKVTEKGKDVELRCDPISGHTALYWYRQSLGQGLEFLIYFQGNSAPDKSGLPSDRFSAERTGGSVSTLTIQRTQQEDSAVYLCASSLTSGRAYEQYFGPGTRLTVT.

This clone was counted only a few times. The rearrangement links TRBV7-9 to TRBJ1-5; 10 positions agree with TRBD1. The V and J ends lost 4 bases and 4 bases, in that order; junction bases with no gene match: 4. This CDR3 is built from 15 residues. The germline V gene encodes CDR1 SEHNR and CDR2 FQNEAQ (reference sequence). CDR3 nucleotide sequence: TGTGCCAGCAGCTCTGGGACAGGGGTAAATCAGCCCCAGCATTTT. Its protein product is CASSSGTGVNQPQHF. Full variable domain (rest looked up from reference TRBV7-9 and TRBJ1-5): DTGVSQNPRHKITKRGQNVTFRCDPISEHNRLYWYRQTLGQGPEFLTYFQNEAQLEKSRLLSDRFSAERPKGSFSTLEIQRTEQGDSAMYLCASSSGTGVNQPQHFGDGTRLSIL.

The J gene is TRBJ1-2, the V gene TRBV21-1. TRBV21-1 is assigned pseudogene status. The CDR3 totals 16 residues. CDR3 nucleotide sequence: TGTGCCAGCAGCAAAGTTGTGCGCAATTCGGACTATGGCTACACCTTC. As protein: CASSKVVRNSDYGYTF.

The chain couples TRBV5-4 to TRBJ2-1, with D uncertain. V was trimmed by 3 bases and J by 3 bases, leaving 10 bases between them. The CDR3 consists of 14 residues. Germline CDR1 is SGHNT and CDR2 is YYREEE (reference sequence). The CDR3 DNA reads as TGTGCCAGCAGCTCGCAAAGCCTCTACAATGAGCAGTTCTTC. This sequence encodes CASSSQSLYNEQFF.

The chain combines TRBV7-2 with TRBJ2-2; D possibly corresponds to TRBD2 (6 bases). Germline-derived CDR1 and CDR2 are SGHTA and FQGNSA. The CDR3 covers 16 residues. Deletions cut 1 base from V and 1 base from J, with 10 bases between. DNA for the CDR3: TGTGCCAGCAGCTTAGGGGGGGTTAGGAACACCGGGGAGCTGTTTTTT. It translates to CASSLGGVRNTGELFF.

The chain employs TRBV18 and TRBJ2-1; 9 bases agree with TRBD2. After removal of 2 bases from V and 13 bases from J, the junction contained 6 bases not matched to a gene. Germline V gives CDR1 KGHSH, CDR2 LQKENI. The CDR3 runs 13 residues. CDR3 sequence reads: CASSPVSGTSQFF. The CDR3, as DNA: TGTGCCAGCTCACCAGTATCGGGGACTAGCCAGTTCTTC. The whole variable domain, filled in from reference TRBV18 and TRBJ2-1, reads NAGVMQNPRHLVRRRGQEARLRCSPMKGHSHVYWYRQLPEEGLKFMVYLQKENIIDESGMPKERFSAEFPKEGPSILRIQQVVRGDSAAYFCASSPVSGTSQFFGPGTRLTVL.

The V gene is TRBV4-2, the J gene TRBJ2-5, with 8 bases that match TRBD2. The CDR3 has 17 residues. Germline CDR1 and CDR2: LGHNA and YNFKEQ. With 0 bases clipped from V and 5 bases from J, the junction kept 11 bases outside the gene matches. The chain's CDR3 is CASSQDGGAGGHETQYF. The CDR3 nucleotides are TGTGCCAGCAGCCAAGACGGGGGGGCGGGAGGACACGAGACCCAGTACTTC.